A selection of T cell receptor beta chains follows, all from one sample in a study of blood T cells in healthy people across ages. TCRdb re-analysed the 5' RACE reads in MiXCR, keeping a single row per CDR3 protein. The table records around 1.5 million distinct CDR3 sequences, 42% of them present only once. The specimen was blood. The receptors originated from a woman younger than 35 in good health. CDR3s include the opening cysteine and the closing phenylalanine or tryptophan. A D gene is named only where the DNA matches it firmly. Clone size is given for some rows only: seen once, a few or many times, or a class if the clone is expanded.

TRBV10-3	NA	NA	TRBJ2-5	TGTGCCATCAGTGAGTCAAATCTTGGGCGGGAGACCCAGTACTTC	CAISESNLGRETQYF
TRBV12-3/TRBV12-4	NA	NA	TRBJ2-5	TGTGCCAGTAGTTACTCAAGCCTAGCTGCGAAACAGACCCAGTACTTC	CASSYSSLAAKQTQYF
TRBV7-8	TRBD2	once	TRBJ2-1	TGTGCCAGCAGCTTATTTACTAGCGGGTTCAGCTCCTACAATGAGCAGTTCTTC	CASSLFTSGFSSYNEQFF
TRBV11-3	NA	few	TRBJ2-7	TGTGCCAGCAGCGGGATTGGCAAGACCCACGTCATGGAGCAGTACTTC	CASSGIGKTHVMEQYF
TRBV6-2/TRBV6-3	NA	few	TRBJ1-2	TGTGCCAGCAGTTACGGGAATAACTATGGCTACACCTTC	CASSYGNNYGYTF
TRBV19	TRBD2	few	TRBJ2-2	TGTGCCAGTAGTCCTAGACTAGCGGGACAAACCGGGGAGCTGTTTTTT	CASSPRLAGQTGELFF
TRBV20-1	NA	NA	TRBJ2-7	TGCAGTGCTACCCCGGGCGGGAACACCTACGAGCAGTACTTC	CSATPGGNTYEQYF
TRBV27	NA	few	TRBJ1-1	TGTGCCAGCAGGCATAACACTGAAGCTTTCTTT	CASRHNTEAFF
TRBV28	NA	many	TRBJ2-4	TGTGCCAGCACCCCCCAGGGGACGAAAAACATTCAGTACTTC	CASTPQGTKNIQYF
TRBV12-3/TRBV12-4	NA	NA	TRBJ2-1	TGTGCCAGCAGCCCGGCAAAAACTAGCTTCTCCTACAATGAGCAGTTCTTC	CASSPAKTSFSYNEQFF
TRBV12-3/TRBV12-4	NA	few	TRBJ1-1	TGTGCCAGCAGCCGGTATTCCACTGAAGCTTTCTTT	CASSRYSTEAFF
TRBV7-9	NA	NA	TRBJ2-3	TGTGCCAGCAGCTCGCCGGCCGTGGGGCCAGATACGCAGTATTTT	CASSSPAVGPDTQYF
TRBV24-1	TRBD1	NA	TRBJ2-3	TGTGCCACCAGCGCTGGGGACAGGGGTACAGATACGCAGTATTTT	CATSAGDRGTDTQYF
TRBV7-2	NA	NA	TRBJ2-1	TGTGCCAGCAGCGCGACGGTGGCGGCCCTTTACAGTGAGCAGTTCTTC	CASSATVAALYSEQFF
TRBV4-1	NA	NA	TRBJ2-3	TGCGCCGGCAGCCAAGATGGGGCAGGGGCGGTGGGGACAGATACGCAGTATTTT	CAGSQDGAGAVGTDTQYF
TRBV9	TRBD1	NA	TRBJ1-2	TGTGCCAGCAGTGACCCCCCAGGGTTAGGGGGCGTAGGCTACACCTTC	CASSDPPGLGGVGYTF
TRBV5-1	TRBD2	many	TRBJ2-7	TGCGCCAGCAGAAAATTAGCGGGAGACTCCTACGAGCAGTACTTC	CASRKLAGDSYEQYF
TRBV12-3/TRBV12-4	NA	NA	TRBJ1-6	TGTGCCAGCGGACTCAGGGGAAGCTCCTATAATTCACCCCTCCACTTT	CASGLRGSSYNSPLHF
TRBV6-1	TRBD1	NA	TRBJ2-1	TGTGCCAGCTCCAGGGGGTATGAGCAGTTCTTC	CASSRGYEQFF
TRBV11-2	NA	NA	TRBJ2-2	TGTGCCAGCAGTCAGAGCAGGGTAAACACCGGGGAGCTGTTTTTT	CASSQSRVNTGELFF
TRBV12-3/TRBV12-4	TRBD1	NA	TRBJ2-7	TGTGCCAGCAGCAATCCCAGGACAGGGCGGCACGAGCAGTACTTC	CASSNPRTGRHEQYF
TRBV5-6	NA	NA	TRBJ2-7	TGTGCCAGCAGCTCCGTTGACAGCCCCTACGAGCAGTACTTC	CASSSVDSPYEQYF
TRBV12-3/TRBV12-4	TRBD1	NA	TRBJ2-7	TGTGCCAGCAGGCCGGGACAGGTTAGCGAGCAGTACTTC	CASRPGQVSEQYF
TRBV5-1	NA	NA	TRBJ2-7	TGCGCCAGCAGCTTAGGGGAGATCGACTACGAGCAGTACTTC	CASSLGEIDYEQYF
TRBV2	NA	once	TRBJ2-3	TGTGCCAGCAGTGGTGACCGCCCTACTAGCACAGCTACGCAGTATTTT	CASSGDRPTSTATQYF
TRBV7-3	NA	NA	TRBJ2-3	TGTGCCAGCAGCGGACGGGGCCCAGATGCGCAGTATTTT	CASSGRGPDAQYF
TRBV30	NA	NA	TRBJ2-1	TGTGCCTGGAGAACAGGGACGTACAATGAGCAGTTCTTC	CAWRTGTYNEQFF
TRBV3-1	NA	NA	TRBJ1-2	TGTGCCAGCCAGCAGGCAGCTAACTATGGCTACACCTTC	CASQQAANYGYTF
TRBV15	NA	many	TRBJ2-1	TGTGCCACCAGCGACCCCGGGGGTCAAAATGAGCAGTTCTTC	CATSDPGGQNEQFF
TRBV12-3/TRBV12-4	NA	NA	TRBJ2-7	TGTGCCAGCAGTACGGACGTAACCTACGAGCAGTACTTC	CASSTDVTYEQYF
TRBV27	NA	NA	TRBJ2-7	TGTGCCAGTGGTGCAGGAATTTCGGGGTACGAGCAGTACTTC	CASGAGISGYEQYF
TRBV29-1	TRBD1	NA	TRBJ1-2	TGCAGCGCTGTGGGACAGGGAGTCTATGGCTACACCTTC	CSAVGQGVYGYTF
TRBV5-1	TRBD2	NA	TRBJ2-2	TGCGCCAGCAGCCAACTAGCGGGGGGGCGCACCGGGGAGCTGTTTTTT	CASSQLAGGRTGELFF
TRBV5-1	NA	NA	TRBJ2-1	TGCGCCAGCAGCTTGTCGGGGTTTAGCTCCTACAATGAGCAGTTCTTC	CASSLSGFSSYNEQFF
TRBV3-1	TRBD1	NA	TRBJ2-7	TGTGCCAGCAGCCAAATCGAGGGGGCTGGCGAGCAGTACTTC	CASSQIEGAGEQYF
TRBV12-3/TRBV12-4	TRBD1	few	TRBJ1-5	TGTGCCAGCAGTTGGACAGGAGGTCAGCCCCAGCATTTT	CASSWTGGQPQHF
TRBV6-5	TRBD1	NA	TRBJ2-7	TGTGCCAGCAGCCCCGACCAGGGGGCCTCCTACGAGCAGTACTTC	CASSPDQGASYEQYF
TRBV3-1	NA	NA	TRBJ2-4	TGTGCCAGCAGCCAAGAGGCTGCGTTTGCCCAGTACTTC	CASSQEAAFAQYF
TRBV14	NA	NA	TRBJ2-7	TGTGCCAGCAGCCTCCCGGGACACCGATACGAGCAGTACTTC	CASSLPGHRYEQYF
TRBV4-1	NA	NA	TRBJ2-5	TGCGCCAGCAGCCAACCCAGAGGCGGGACAGTCGGCGTGGCCCAGTACTTC	CASSQPRGGTVGVAQYF
TRBV7-9	NA	NA	TRBJ2-7	TGTGCCAGCAGCGCGAGTCCCATAAACGAGCAGTACTTC	CASSASPINEQYF
TRBV7-2	TRBD1	NA	TRBJ1-3	TGTGCCAGCAGTTACGGACAGGGGAAAGGAAACACCATATATTTT	CASSYGQGKGNTIYF
TRBV29-1	TRBD1	NA	TRBJ2-5	TGCAGCGCTGAGGCAGGGACAGGGGCTGGGGAGACCCAGTACTTC	CSAEAGTGAGETQYF
TRBV5-6	TRBD2	NA	TRBJ2-1	TGTGCCAGCAGCTTGGTGGGCGGTAGCGGGGAAAACAATGAGCAGTTCTTC	CASSLVGGSGENNEQFF
TRBV27	NA	NA	TRBJ2-7	TGTGCCAGCAGTGCGACGCGTTCCTACGAGCAGTACTTC	CASSATRSYEQYF
TRBV5-6	TRBD2	NA	TRBJ2-5	TGTGCCAGCAGCAAGATAACAGCGGGGGGGCCGAATCAAAAGACCCAGTACTTC	CASSKITAGGPNQKTQYF
TRBV6-1	TRBD1	few	TRBJ2-1	TGTGCCAGCAGTGAGTATGGACAGGGACGGAATGAGCAGTTCTTC	CASSEYGQGRNEQFF
TRBV12-3/TRBV12-4	TRBD1	NA	TRBJ2-7	TGTGCCAGCAGCTCCTCCGGGACAGGGGGCTACGAGCAGTACTTC	CASSSSGTGGYEQYF
TRBV7-2	TRBD2	few	TRBJ2-7	TGTGCCAGCAGCTTAGACGGGGGGGGTTACAATGAGCAGTACTTC	CASSLDGGGYNEQYF
TRBV3-1	NA	NA	TRBJ1-2	TGTGCCAGCAGCCCCCTTCCAGGGACCCTCTATGGCTACACCTTC	CASSPLPGTLYGYTF
TRBV6-1	NA	few	TRBJ2-7	TGTGCCAGCAGTGTGTCTAGGGGTAGCTCCTACGAGCAGTACTTC	CASSVSRGSSYEQYF